The entry that follows covers one T cell receptor (beta chain) sequence. This entry is derived from a study of blood T cell repertoires in COVID-19. Background on the study: There were acute and convalescent COVID-19 samples, and they came from the United States, Italy and Spain. Sample material is recorded as cDNA or gDNA derived from T cells, B-cell-depleted T cells, or PBMCs.

Participant-given clinical history determined each cohort assignment. Original processing methods: Cell counts per sample came from amplifying reference gene primers. Data came from immunoSEQ multiplex PCR; TCRdb stores just in-frame clones and leaves some out. V, J and clone size reflect that table, while D and trimming were determined from the DNA. This sample carries 250,000 to 300,000 clones, more than 75% of them seen once, and the ten largest clones take approximately 2%. Germline CDR1 is SGHTA and CDR2 is FQGTGA. Trimming stripped 3 bases from V and 2 bases from J, with 12 bases between. This CDR3 has 15 amino acids.

The chain joins TRBV7-3 to TRBJ2-3; D is undetermined. The sample consisted of PBMCs or T cells enriched from blood (not recorded which). This TCR derives from a woman in her sixties or seventies in a cohort exposed to, infected with or recovered from COVID-19 (not recorded which). CDR3 loop: CASSFRPAATDTQYF. The CDR3 DNA reads TGTGCCAGCAGCTTCCGTCCGGCGGCCACAGATACGCAGTATTTT.